This TCR beta chain emerged from a study of blood T cell repertoires in COVID-19. At the level of the study: COVID-19 samples from acute and convalescent phases originated in the United States, Italy and Spain.

Per the original data handling: From reference gene primer amplification, estimates of nucleated cell counts were derived. Measured with immunoSEQ multiplex PCR; TCRdb has only the in-frame clones, and not every one. V and J calls and clone size are copied from that table; D and trimming were computed from the DNA. This sample has under 300,000 clones; about nine tenths occur once, and the top ten carry 15% to 17%. The CDR3 runs to 15 residues. Germline V CDR1 and CDR2: MGHRA, YSYEKL. V shed 1 base, J shed 7 bases, and the junction held 3 bases outside the gene matches. Clinical histories supplied by participants themselves formed the basis of cohort assignment.

The TCR was taken from a man in his late teens or twenties who had recovered from COVID-19. V gene TRBV4-1 combines with J gene TRBJ1-6; TRBD1 matches at 8 bases. Material for sequencing was PBMCs or T cells enriched from blood (not recorded which). CDR3 sequence: CASSQADRENSPLHF. The CDR3 nucleotides are TGCGCCAGCAGCCAAGCGGACAGGGAGAATTCACCCCTCCACTTT.